The 22 T cell receptor beta chains listed next were all sequenced from one sample in a study of blood T cell repertoires in COVID-19. This table comes from immunoSEQ multiplex PCR, and its TCRdb copy is limited to in-frame clones, with some not included. The sample has some 290,000 clones, around 90% seen once. Specimen: peripheral blood. The receptors originated from a woman aged 50 to 60 who had recovered from COVID-19.

Of note for this clone: A far larger clone is just one base off, so this is likely a read error. The chain has TRBV7-9 and TRBJ1-2, with TRBD1 identical over 9 bases. CDR3 size: 12 residues. CDR1 SEHNR and CDR2 FQNEAQ come from the germline V gene (reference sequence). V trimming: 4 bases; J trimming: 6 bases; junction bases outside the gene matches: 0. The CDR3 sequence: CASSWTGDGYTF. In DNA, the CDR3 is TGTGCCAGCAGCTGGACAGGGGATGGCTACACCTTC.

The V and J genes are TRBV7-9 and TRBJ1-2, with D uncertain. The length of the CDR3 is 16 residues. Germline assignment: CDR1 SEHNR and CDR2 FQNEAQ (reference sequence). V was cut by 1 base and J by 0 bases, with 12 bases left in between. DNA for the CDR3: TGTGCCAGCAGCTTAGGCGCAGCGCTGACTAACTATGGCTACACCTTC. The encoded protein is CASSLGAALTNYGYTF.

The V call is TRBV7-2, the J call TRBJ2-3, with D perhaps matching TRBD2 (6 bases). This CDR3 contains 12 residues. The germline V gene has CDR1 SGHTA and CDR2 FQGNSA. Trimming stripped 2 bases from V and 8 bases from J, with 8 bases between. CDR3 sequence (DNA): TGTGCCAGCAGCTTACAGGAGGGTACGCAGTATTTT. Protein product: CASSLQEGTQYF.

This sequence joins TRBV25-1 and TRBJ2-7, with D unresolved. Germline V gene data show CDR1 as MGHDK and CDR2 as SYGVNS. The V end was cut by 5 bases, the J end by 0 bases, with 11 bases between. This CDR3 is 14 amino acids long. The CDR3 region has the DNA TGTGCCAGCAGTCCCCCGGGTCGCTCCTACGAGCAGTACTTC. Its protein is CASSPPGRSYEQYF.

The chain joins TRBV30 to TRBJ2-2; D gene uncertain. The V gene lost 6 bases and the J gene lost 1 base, with 9 bases spanning the gap. Germline assignment: CDR1 GTSNPN and CDR2 SVGIG (reference sequence). The CDR3 contains 13 residues. CDR3 coding DNA: TGTGCCTGCATCCGACAGAACACCGGGGAGCTGTTTTTT. It encodes CACIRQNTGELFF.

V gene TRBV6-2 or TRBV6-3 combines with J gene TRBJ1-4, with D maybe TRBD1 (5 bases). V was pared by 6 bases and J by 6 bases, with 17 bases between. This CDR3 has 15 amino acids. CDR1 and CDR2 from the germline V gene are MNHEY and SVGEGT. In DNA form, the CDR3 reads TGTGCCAGCAGCTCGGGACTCTCCCGGTATGAAAAACTGTTTTTT. Encoded protein: CASSSGLSRYEKLFF.

This chain joins TRBV7-9 and TRBJ2-1; D is perhaps TRBD1 (6 bases). Germline CDR1 reads SEHNR; CDR2 reads FQNEAQ (reference sequence). Deletions cut 5 bases from V and 0 bases from J, with 14 bases between. The CDR3 is made up of 16 amino acids. CDR3 DNA: TGTGCCAGCAGCCCCCGACAGGCCAGCTCCTACAATGAGCAGTTCTTC. Encoded protein: CASSPRQASSYNEQFF.

The chain joins TRBV19 to TRBJ1-6, with a possible D match to TRBD1 (6 bases). Germline assignment: CDR1 LNHDA and CDR2 SQIVND (reference sequence). The CDR3 runs 15 residues. The V end was cut by 6 bases, the J end by 8 bases, with 17 bases between. The chain's CDR3 is CASRNSGETDSPLHF. DNA of the CDR3: TGTGCCAGTAGGAACTCAGGGGAAACGGATTCACCCCTCCACTTT.

This chain joins TRBV5-1 and TRBJ2-3; the match to TRBD2 covers 13 bases. The CDR3 runs 17 residues. Germline V gene data show CDR1 as SGHRS and CDR2 as YFSETQ. Germline trimming cut 4 bases from V and 3 bases from J; bases unmatched to any gene: 8. CDR3 loop: CASSRRLAGGMTDTQYF. As DNA, the CDR3 is TGCGCCAGCAGCCGGAGACTAGCGGGAGGTATGACAGATACGCAGTATTTT.

This chain connects TRBV30 to TRBJ1-5; D is uncertain. This CDR3 has 15 residues. Between the trimmed V and J ends, which lost 4 bases and 6 bases, there was a span of 19 bases. The germline V gene has CDR1 GTSNPN and CDR2 SVGIG (reference sequence). CDR3 nucleotides: TGTGCCTGGACGACGGACTCATTATCGGGTCAGCCCCAGCATTTT. Its translation: CAWTTDSLSGQPQHF.

The CDR3 coding sequence is TGTGCCAGCAGGGGAACAGGGATCAACTATGGCTACACCTTC. As protein: CASRGTGINYGYTF. The chain combines TRBV7-9 with TRBJ1-2; D is perhaps TRBD1 (6 bases). This CDR3 contains 14 residues. Trimming removed 6 bases from V and 2 bases from J, with 13 bases in between. The V gene's germline CDR1 is SEHNR and CDR2 FQNEAQ (reference sequence).

This clone was observed a few times. The CDR3 reads CASSQASGRGEQYF. The CDR3 nucleotides read TGCGCCAGCAGCCAAGCTAGCGGGAGGGGCGAGCAGTACTTC. The J gene is TRBJ2-7, the V gene TRBV4-3; 12 bases align to TRBD2. The CDR3 covers 14 residues. Germline V gene data show CDR1 as LGHNA and CDR2 as YSLEER. Losses at the gene ends were 1 base for V and 6 bases for J; bases not matched to a gene: 1.

The chain combines TRBV5-1 with TRBJ2-2, with TRBD2 identical over 11 bases. The germline V gene encodes CDR1 SGHRS and CDR2 YFSETQ. The trim removed 7 bases at V and 6 bases at J, leaving 11 bases unmatched. This CDR3 is 16 amino acids long. The CDR3 DNA reads as TGCGCCAGCGCCCCCTTAGCGGGAGGGCCGGCCGGGGAGCTGTTTTTT. Its protein product is CASAPLAGGPAGELFF.

The V gene is TRBV4-3, the J gene TRBJ2-2, with no clear D. The germline V gene encodes CDR1 LGHNA and CDR2 YSLEER. The CDR3 runs 14 residues. The V end was cut by 4 bases, the J end by 4 bases, with 10 bases between. The CDR3 DNA sequence: TGCGCCAGCAGCCGGGCGATCCCCACCGGGGAGCTGTTTTTT. It specifies CASSRAIPTGELFF.

The rearrangement links TRBV19 to TRBJ1-2; 7 nucleotides line up with TRBD1. This CDR3 is built from 13 residues. The germline V gene encodes CDR1 LNHDA and CDR2 SQIVND (reference sequence). The trim removed 8 bases at V and 4 bases at J, leaving 7 bases unmatched. The CDR3, as DNA: TGTGCCAGTTCGGACAGGAGTCGCTATGGCTACACCTTC. Its translation is CASSDRSRYGYTF.

The chain recombines TRBV5-6 with TRBJ1-3; D perhaps matches TRBD1 (6 bases). Trimming pared 5 bases from V and 2 bases from J, leaving 17 bases between. Germline V CDR1 and CDR2: SGHDT, YYEEEE. This CDR3 contains 16 residues. The CDR3 coding sequence is TGTGCCAGCAGTCAAACAGGGAACGGAGCTGGAAACACCATATATTTT. It is translated as CASSQTGNGAGNTIYF.

Ten or more counts support this clone. The chain combines TRBV7-2 with TRBJ2-5, with TRBD2 identical over 7 bases. V was clipped by 2 bases and J by 4 bases; unmatched bases: 7. CDR3 length: 15 residues. The germline V gene has CDR1 SGHTA and CDR2 FQGNSA. As DNA, the CDR3 is TGTGCCAGCAGCTTAAGCGGGAAGGTAGGAGAGACCCAGTACTTC. It translates to CASSLSGKVGETQYF.

In DNA form, the CDR3 reads TGTGCCTGGAGTGGGCTAGTTCTCACAGATACGCAGTATTTT. It translates to CAWSGLVLTDTQYF. The V call is TRBV30, the J call TRBJ2-3; D is ambiguous. The CDR3 totals 14 residues. With 1 base removed from V and 2 bases from J, the gap between germline ends came to 10 bases. CDR1 and CDR2 (germline): GTSNPN, SVGIG (reference sequence).

This clone was observed many times. The chain links TRBV19 to TRBJ1-5; D gene uncertain. There are 14 residues in the CDR3. Trimming took off 10 bases at V and 0 bases at J, with 13 bases between the two ends. Germline loops: CDR1 LNHDA, CDR2 SQIVND (reference sequence). The CDR3: CATATAYSNQPQHF. For the CDR3, the DNA is TGTGCCACCGCGACTGCTTATAGCAATCAGCCCCAGCATTTT.

This clone occurred once. The rearrangement uses TRBV7-9 and TRBJ1-1, with a possible D match to TRBD1 (6 bases). Germline CDR1 and CDR2: SEHNR and FQNEAQ (reference sequence). The CDR3 sequence is 14 residues long. V lost 0 bases and J lost 3, with 8 bases in between. Here the CDR3 DNA reads TGTGCCAGCAGCTTAGCGAGACAGGACACTGAAGCTTTCTTT. Encoded protein: CASSLARQDTEAFF.

This chain joins TRBV7-9 and TRBJ2-7; 9 bases map to TRBD1. Germline V gene sequence: CDR1 SEHNR, CDR2 FQNEAQ (reference sequence). V lost 5 bases and J lost 3; bases outside the gene matches: 8. This CDR3 is 15 amino acids long. The DNA of the CDR3 is TGTGCCAGCAGCCTTGCCGGGACAGGGCGCTACGAGCAGTACTTC. Its translation is CASSLAGTGRYEQYF.

The V and J genes are TRBV7-6 and TRBJ2-5; 9 bases match TRBD2. V was clipped by 5 bases and J by 5 bases; unmatched bases: 0. Per germline, CDR1 SGHVS and CDR2 FNYEAQ. The CDR3 length is 12 residues. CDR3 DNA sequence: TGTGCCAGCAGCGCGGGGGGGGAGACCCAGTACTTC. It yields the protein CASSAGGETQYF.